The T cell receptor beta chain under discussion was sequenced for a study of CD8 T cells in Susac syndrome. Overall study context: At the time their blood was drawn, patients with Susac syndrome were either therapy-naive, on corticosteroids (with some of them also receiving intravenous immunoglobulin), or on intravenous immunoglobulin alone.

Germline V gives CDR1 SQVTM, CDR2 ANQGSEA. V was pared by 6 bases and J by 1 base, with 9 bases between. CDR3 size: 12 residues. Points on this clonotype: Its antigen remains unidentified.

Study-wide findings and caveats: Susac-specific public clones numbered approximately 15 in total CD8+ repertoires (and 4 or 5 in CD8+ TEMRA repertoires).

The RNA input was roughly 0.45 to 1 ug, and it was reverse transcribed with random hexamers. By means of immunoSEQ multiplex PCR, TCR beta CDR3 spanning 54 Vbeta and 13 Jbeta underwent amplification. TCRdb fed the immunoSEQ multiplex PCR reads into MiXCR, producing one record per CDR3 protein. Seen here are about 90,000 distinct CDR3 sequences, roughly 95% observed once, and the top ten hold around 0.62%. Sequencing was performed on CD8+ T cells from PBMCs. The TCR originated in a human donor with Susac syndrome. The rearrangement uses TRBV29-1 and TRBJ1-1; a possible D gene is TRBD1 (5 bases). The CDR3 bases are TGCAGCGTGCACGACAGGAACACTGAAGCTTTCTTT. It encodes CSVHDRNTEAFF.